This record looks at one T cell receptor (beta chain) sequence and its context. Its antigen is unidentified. This entry is derived from a study of molecular identifiers for immune sequencing clone quantification. Preparation of naive CD8 libraries involved roughly 17,000 to 1,000,000 sorted cells and 10%, 30% or 50% RNA. Using a CD8+CD4-CCR7+CD45RA+ phenotype, naive CD8 T cells were sorted. The CDR3 covers 17 residues. Germline V gene sequence: CDR1 MDHEN, CDR2 SYDVKM. V was shortened by 5 bases and J by 0 bases, with 17 bases between the two germline ends. Study-wide points: Sizes of clones that are highly expanded could be underestimated (if identical TCR molecules share a barcode).

Previously described methods and listed TCR primers were used for bulk TCR libraries. From the PCR reads, TCRdb called clonotypes with MiXCR, one entry per CDR3 protein. The sample carries around 320,000 distinct CDR3 sequences, roughly a quarter recorded once. Material for sequencing was naive CD8+ T cells from blood, with Jurkat cell RNA spiked in. Regarding subset: FACS-sorted CD8+CD4-CCR7+CD45RA+ naive T cells. This clonotype was obtained from a human donor in good health. Some libraries in this study had Jurkat cell RNA spiked in. V and J are TRBV28 and TRBJ2-1, with D possibly matching TRBD1 (5 bases). The CDR3 coding sequence is TGTGCCAGCAGTCCACCAGACAGTGCCCTCTCCTACAATGAGCAGTTCTTC. It codes for CASSPPDSALSYNEQFF.